The 19 T cell receptor beta chains listed next were all sequenced from one sample in a study of blood T cell repertoires in COVID-19. Some clones are missing from TCRdb's copy, which holds only in-frame ones; the method was immunoSEQ multiplex PCR. In the table there are fewer than 600,000 clones, over 75% of which are singletons. The sample taken for sequencing was PBMCs or T cells enriched from blood (not recorded which). The receptors were gathered from a woman aged 35 to 49 who had recovered from COVID-19.

The chain combines TRBV7-2 with TRBJ2-7; D is perhaps TRBD1 (6 bases). Germline V gene lookup returns CDR1 SGHTA and CDR2 FQGNSA. V dropped 1 base and J dropped 3 bases, with 10 bases sitting between them. This CDR3 contains 14 residues. The CDR3 loop reads CASSLEGHRYEQYF. The CDR3 nucleotides are TGTGCCAGCAGCTTAGAGGGACACCGCTACGAGCAGTACTTC. The full variable domain, with the rest looked up from reference TRBV7-2 and TRBJ2-7, is GAGVSQSPSNKVTEKGKDVELRCDPISGHTALYWYRQSLGQGLEFLIYFQGNSAPDKSGLPSDRFSAERTGGSVSTLTIQRTQQEDSAVYLCASSLEGHRYEQYFGPGTRLTVT.

V and J are TRBV2 and TRBJ1-4; D is unclear. In germline, CDR1 is SNHLY, CDR2 FYNNEI. CDR3 size: 14 residues. Trimming cost V 7 bases and J 8 bases, with 17 bases left between them. The CDR3 DNA follows: TGTGCCAGCAACCCACTTCGGGAACTCGAAAAACTGTTTTTT. Its translation is CASNPLRELEKLFF.

J is TRBJ1-1 and V is TRBV6-5; 8 bases agree with TRBD1. The germline gives CDR1 MNHEY, CDR2 SVGAGI. J lost 6 bases, V lost 2 bases, and 5 bases had no gene match. CDR3 length equals 14 residues. The CDR3 DNA reads TGTGCCAGCAGTTACGCAGGGGGCGGCGCTGAAGCTTTCTTT. Protein product: CASSYAGGGAEAFF.

The chain combines TRBV3-1 (or the pseudogene TRBV3-2) with TRBJ2-7; 11 bases are shared with TRBD2. The J segment lost 3 bases and the V segment lost 1 base, leaving 8 bases of the junction unmatched. Germline V CDR1 and CDR2: LGHDT, YNNKEL (reference sequence). This CDR3 region has 17 residues. In DNA form, the CDR3 reads TGTGCCAGCAGCCAAGCCTTACTAGCGGGAGTGAACTACGAGCAGTACTTC. Translated: CASSQALLAGVNYEQYF.

This sequence joins TRBV2 and TRBJ1-1; TRBD1 agrees at 11 bases. Germline CDR1 is SNHLY and CDR2 is FYNNEI. Losses at the gene ends were 4 bases for V and 3 bases for J; bases not matched to a gene: 4. This CDR3 comprises 15 residues. This chain's CDR3 is CASSGDRGSYTEAFF. DNA of the CDR3: TGTGCCAGCAGTGGGGACAGGGGGTCGTACACTGAAGCTTTCTTT.

This chain joins TRBV4-1 and TRBJ1-6; possibly TRBD1 for D (6 bases). Per the germline V gene, CDR1 is MGHRA and CDR2 is YSYEKL. Trimming removed 1 base at V and 0 bases at J, with 13 bases between. There are 18 residues in the CDR3. The CDR3 spells CASSQVAGVPSYNSPLHF. CDR3 nucleotide sequence: TGCGCCAGCAGCCAAGTCGCAGGGGTCCCCTCCTATAATTCACCCCTCCACTTT.

This clone was counted only a few times. The chain couples TRBV19 to TRBJ1-2; D gene uncertain. V lost 5 bases, J lost 6 bases, and 10 bases lay in between. The germline V gene has CDR1 LNHDA and CDR2 SQIVND (reference sequence). This CDR3 region has 12 residues. This CDR3 reads CASSRVIDGYTF. Written as DNA, the CDR3 is TGTGCCAGTAGTCGAGTCATCGATGGCTACACCTTC.

J is TRBJ2-7 and V is TRBV19; 8 nucleotides match TRBD1. Germline CDR1 and CDR2: LNHDA and SQIVND (reference sequence). The CDR3 sequence is 16 residues long. The V gene end was trimmed by 3 bases and the J gene end by 2 bases; junction bases not matched to a gene: 9. The CDR3 sequence is CASSIGTGPVPYEQYF. The CDR3 nucleotides read TGTGCCAGTAGTATTGGGACAGGTCCCGTTCCCTACGAGCAGTACTTC.

This clone was counted between two and nine times. The chain recombines TRBV7-9 with TRBJ2-3, with a tentative D call TRBD2 (5 bases). Trimming shortened V by 0 bases and J by 2 bases, and 9 bases separated the two germline ends. Per the germline V gene, CDR1 is SEHNR and CDR2 is FQNEAQ (reference sequence). The CDR3 loop spans 15 amino acids. CDR3 DNA: TGTGCCAGCAGCTTAGCGGGAGTACCCACAGATACGCAGTATTTT. Protein: CASSLAGVPTDTQYF.

The genes are TRBV6-5 and TRBJ1-1; D is uncertain. Germline V gene lookup returns CDR1 MNHEY and CDR2 SVGAGI. V was pared by 2 bases and J by 4 bases, with 11 bases between. The CDR3 is 14 residues long. The CDR3 spells CASSYPEVGTEAFF. In DNA form, the CDR3 reads TGTGCCAGCAGTTACCCAGAGGTGGGCACTGAAGCTTTCTTT.

The V call is TRBV19, the J call TRBJ2-1, with 11 bases that match TRBD2. The CDR3 totals 16 residues. The J segment lost 1 base and the V segment lost 8 bases, leaving 7 bases of the junction unmatched. The germline V gene has CDR1 LNHDA and CDR2 SQIVND (reference sequence). DNA of the CDR3: TGTGCCAGTTGGGGAGGGACTAGCGGATCCTACAATGAGCAGTTCTTC. Translating it yields CASWGGTSGSYNEQFF.

This clone was counted a single time. V and J are TRBV3-1 (or the pseudogene TRBV3-2) and TRBJ1-3, with D possibly TRBD1 on 5 matching bases. This CDR3 spans 14 amino acids. CDR1 and CDR2 (germline): LGHDT, YNNKEL (reference sequence). The V and J ends lost 5 bases and 4 bases respectively, with 12 bases between them. This CDR3 is CASSAGHKGNTIYF. In DNA, the CDR3 is TGTGCCAGCAGCGCTGGACACAAAGGAAACACCATATATTTT.

V and J are TRBV5-5 and TRBJ2-3; tentatively, D is TRBD1 (6 bases). The CDR3 loop spans 14 amino acids. The V gene's germline CDR1 is SGHKS and CDR2 YYEKEE (reference sequence). Trimming took off 4 bases at V and 7 bases at J, with 16 bases between the two ends. In DNA, the CDR3 is TGTGCCAGCAGCACCTATACAGGGAGTAATACGCAGTATTTT. Protein: CASSTYTGSNTQYF.

This chain joins TRBV27 and TRBJ2-1, with 9 bases identical to TRBD1. The length of the CDR3 is 13 residues. V was pared by 6 bases and J by 9 bases, with 6 bases of the junction left unmatched. In germline, CDR1 is MNHEY, CDR2 SMNVEV (reference sequence). The CDR3 here is CASRATGGVEQFF. The CDR3 DNA reads as TGTGCCAGCAGGGCCACAGGGGGCGTTGAGCAGTTCTTC.

The rearrangement uses TRBV29-1 and TRBJ1-5; 8 nucleotides align to TRBD1. Germline lookup yields CDR1 SQVTM and CDR2 ANQGSEA. The CDR3 spans 14 residues. Trimming at V came to 5 bases and at J to 1 base, leaving 4 bases not matched to a gene. The CDR3 sequence: CSVRDRGSNQPQHF. CDR3 in DNA: TGCAGCGTTCGCGACAGGGGCAGCAATCAGCCCCAGCATTTT.

This clone was seen a handful of times. V and J are TRBV30 and TRBJ1-2; 7 bases are shared with TRBD1. This CDR3 contains 14 residues. V was pared by 2 bases and J by 6 bases, with 9 bases of the junction left unmatched. Germline V gene sequence: CDR1 GTSNPN, CDR2 SVGIG (reference sequence). This chain's CDR3 is CAWSPGTEDHGYTF. The CDR3 region has the DNA TGTGCCTGGAGTCCTGGGACAGAGGACCATGGCTACACCTTC.

The chain has TRBV7-2 and TRBJ2-7; 8 nucleotides align to TRBD1. The CDR3 extends over 14 amino acids. Trimming at V came to 4 bases and at J to 5 bases, leaving 7 bases not matched to a gene. CDR1 and CDR2 (germline): SGHTA, FQGNSA. The CDR3 reads CASSSRDRHHEQYF. CDR3 nucleotide sequence: TGTGCCAGCAGCTCCCGGGACAGGCACCACGAGCAGTACTTC.

The chain carries TRBV3-1 (or the pseudogene TRBV3-2) and TRBJ2-1, with TRBD1 matching 8 bases. This CDR3 spans 17 amino acids. Trimming at V came to 4 bases and at J to 2 bases, leaving 10 bases not matched to a gene. CDR1 is LGHDT and CDR2 is YNNKEL in the germline V gene (reference sequence). The CDR3 DNA follows: TGTGCCAGCAGCCTACTATCGACAGGGGTGGCCTACAATGAGCAGTTCTTC. Its translation: CASSLLSTGVAYNEQFF.

The V and J genes are TRBV2 and TRBJ1-5, with D maybe TRBD1 (5 bases). Germline CDR1 reads SNHLY; CDR2 reads FYNNEI. Trimming left V 8 bases short and J 4 bases short, with 18 bases between. This CDR3 is 15 amino acids long. DNA of the CDR3: TGTGCCAGCGACGGACACGGAATTGGAAATCAGCCCCAGCATTTT. As protein: CASDGHGIGNQPQHF.